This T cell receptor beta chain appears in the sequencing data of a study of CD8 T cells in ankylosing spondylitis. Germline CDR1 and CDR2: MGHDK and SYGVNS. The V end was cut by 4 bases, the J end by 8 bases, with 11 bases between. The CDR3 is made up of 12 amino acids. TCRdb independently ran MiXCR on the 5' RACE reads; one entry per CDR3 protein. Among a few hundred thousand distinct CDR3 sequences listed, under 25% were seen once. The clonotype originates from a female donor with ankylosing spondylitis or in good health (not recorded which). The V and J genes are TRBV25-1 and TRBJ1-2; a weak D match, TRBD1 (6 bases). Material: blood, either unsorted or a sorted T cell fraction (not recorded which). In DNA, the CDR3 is TGTGCCAGCAGTGGTACAGGGTTGGGCTACACCTTC. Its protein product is CASSGTGLGYTF.